The 17 T cell receptor beta chains below come from one sample, sequenced in a study of T-cell memory formation after mild COVID-19. TCRdb independently ran MiXCR on the 5' RACE reads; one entry per CDR3 protein. The data show about 100,000 distinct CDR3 sequences, over 8.5% seen once. Input material: PBMCs or a T cell subset sorted from them (not recorded which). Receptor source: a man between 18 and 35 years old who had mild COVID-19 (a few samples of this study predate the infection). Cell type and time point are not known.

This clonotype has at least ten counts. This chain connects TRBV11-2 to TRBJ2-2; D is uncertain. V was shortened by 4 bases and J by 5 bases, with 11 bases between the two germline ends. Germline values: CDR1 SGHAT, CDR2 FQNNGV. The CDR3 covers 14 residues. CDR3 protein: CASSSGLGTGELFF. The CDR3 nucleotides are TGTGCCAGCAGCTCAGGTCTCGGGACCGGGGAGCTGTTTTTT.

This clonotype was found a few times. In DNA form, the CDR3 reads TGTGCCAGCAGCCCCGGCCTCCGGGGGGTCGTGACCTACGAGCAGTACGTC. This sequence encodes CASSPGLRGVVTYEQYV. The chain combines TRBV7-3 with TRBJ2-7; 7 bases are shared with TRBD2. This CDR3 spans 17 amino acids. Germline CDR1 is SGHTA and CDR2 is FQGTGA. With 5 bases clipped from V and 2 bases from J, the junction kept 15 bases outside the gene matches.

The sample holds a few counts of this clonotype. The V gene is TRBV12-3 or TRBV12-4, the J gene TRBJ1-5, with 10 positions matching TRBD1. The CDR3 extends over 13 amino acids. J gave up 6 bases and V 4 bases, and 0 bases lay outside the gene matches. The CDR3 protein is CASSWTGGQPQHF. The CDR3 bases are TGTGCCAGCAGTTGGACAGGGGGTCAGCCCCAGCATTTT.

The chain combines TRBV20-1 with TRBJ1-6; 8 positions agree with TRBD1. There are 15 residues in the CDR3. Germline CDR1 reads DFQATT; CDR2 reads SNEGSKA (reference sequence). V shed 3 bases and J 3 bases; nucleotides not matched to a gene: 4. The CDR3, as DNA: TGCAGTGCTAGGGGACAGGATGACTATAATTCACCCCTCCACTTT. The encoded protein is CSARGQDDYNSPLHF.

The chain carries TRBV6-8 and TRBJ1-5; a possible D gene is TRBD1 (5 bases). Germline V lookup: CDR1 MNHGY, CDR2 SAAAGT. V lost 9 bases and J lost 3, with 12 bases in between. This CDR3 spans 13 amino acids. Here the CDR3 DNA reads TGTGCCAGACGGGGCAGGTACAATCAGCCCCAGCATTTT. Amino acid sequence: CARRGRYNQPQHF.

This clonotype was counted ten times or more. This chain uses TRBV5-1 with TRBJ1-3; no clear D gene. Germline V gene lookup returns CDR1 SGHRS and CDR2 YFSETQ. The CDR3 covers 16 residues. V was pared by 0 bases and J by 2 bases, with 12 bases between. In DNA form, the CDR3 reads TGCGCCAGCAGCTTGGCCGAGGGAGGGACTGGAAACACCATATATTTT. This codes for CASSLAEGGTGNTIYF.

V gene TRBV7-9 combines with J gene TRBJ1-1; the D is unclear. With 3 bases removed from V and 11 bases from J, the gap between germline ends came to 13 bases. CDR3 size: 12 residues. Germline values: CDR1 SEHNR, CDR2 FQNEAQ (reference sequence). This chain's CDR3 is CASSFLPVEAFF. The CDR3 DNA is TGTGCCAGCAGCTTCCTCCCGGTAGAGGCTTTCTTT.

This clonotype turned up a few times. V usage is TRBV5-1 and J usage is TRBJ2-1; D unclear. Trimming took 7 bases from V and 5 from J, leaving 16 bases between them. CDR1 SGHRS and CDR2 YFSETQ come from the germline V gene. The CDR3 is 14 residues long. The CDR3 protein is CASSGSVRNNEQFF. For the CDR3, the DNA is TGCGCCAGCTCTGGTTCGGTCAGAAACAATGAGCAGTTCTTC.

The rearrangement uses TRBV7-2 and TRBJ2-7; possible D gene TRBD2, 5 bases. The CDR3 contains 15 residues. Trimming took 3 bases from V and 2 from J, leaving 14 bases between them. CDR1 SGHTA and CDR2 FQGNSA come from the germline V gene. The DNA for the CDR3 is TGTGCCAGCAGCTTGGCCGGGATTCGGACCTACGAGCAGTACTTC. Amino acid sequence: CASSLAGIRTYEQYF.

This clonotype was counted many times. The chain couples TRBV27 to TRBJ2-1, with D perhaps TRBD1 or TRBD2 (5 bases each). CDR1 is MNHEY and CDR2 is SMNVEV in the germline V gene (reference sequence). V lost 5 bases and J 2 bases, leaving 10 bases between the germline ends. This CDR3 has 14 residues. CDR3 bases: TGTGCCAGCAGTCTGGGGACGGCCTACAATGAGCAGTTCTTC. It translates to CASSLGTAYNEQFF.

The chain uses TRBV12-3 or TRBV12-4 and TRBJ1-2; D ambiguous. Trimming cost V 6 bases and J 2 bases, with 13 bases left between them. The CDR3 is 14 amino acids. The CDR3 sequence is CASRWGETNYGYTF. The CDR3 bases are TGTGCCAGCAGGTGGGGAGAAACCAACTATGGCTACACCTTC.

The chain combines TRBV6-1 with TRBJ1-1; D is uncertain. V was cut by 5 bases and J by 1 base, with 5 bases left in between. Per germline, CDR1 MNHNS and CDR2 SASEGT. CDR3 length: 12 residues. As DNA, the CDR3 is TGTGCCAGCAGTCTGAGGAACACTGAAGCTTTCTTT. It codes for CASSLRNTEAFF.

The chain couples TRBV6-6 to TRBJ1-5; no reliable D call. Germline lookup yields CDR1 MNHNY and CDR2 SVGAGI (reference sequence). V lost 0 bases and J 9 bases, leaving 12 bases between the germline ends. This CDR3 is 14 amino acids long. In nucleotides, the CDR3 is TGTGCCAGCAGTTACTCCGGGGTGAGTGTGCCCCAGCATTTT. Translated, it gives CASSYSGVSVPQHF.

This clonotype was detected only a few times. This chain joins TRBV10-3 and TRBJ2-5; tentative D call: TRBD2 (6 bases). The length of the CDR3 is 14 residues. The germline V gene encodes CDR1 ENHRY and CDR2 SYGVKD. Trimming took 4 bases from V and 5 from J, leaving 14 bases between them. CDR3 amino acids: CAISGDGLSETQYF. The CDR3 coding sequence is TGTGCCATCAGTGGAGACGGACTAAGCGAGACCCAGTACTTC.

This clonotype was counted between two and nine times. The rearrangement joins TRBV27 to TRBJ2-7; 11 bases fit TRBD1. Germline V gene data show CDR1 as MNHEY and CDR2 as SMNVEV (reference sequence). Germline trimming cut 1 base from V and 4 bases from J; bases unmatched to any gene: 0. CDR3 length equals 14 residues. This CDR3 is CASSLWDRGYEQYF. The CDR3 DNA follows: TGTGCCAGCAGTTTATGGGACAGGGGGTACGAGCAGTACTTC.

This clonotype was counted a few times. The V call is TRBV7-2, the J call TRBJ2-7; D uncertain. Germline values: CDR1 SGHTA, CDR2 FQGNSA. This CDR3 region has 13 residues. The V end was cut by 5 bases, the J end by 3 bases, with 11 bases between. CDR3 DNA: TGTGCCAGCAGCGTTACCCTGCTCTACGAGCAGTACTTC. This sequence encodes CASSVTLLYEQYF.

The table lists this clonotype with a few counts. The rearrangement joins TRBV4-2 to TRBJ2-3, with TRBD2 identical over 8 bases. V lost 10 bases to trimming and J lost 6 bases; unmatched junction nucleotides: 9. This CDR3 region has 13 residues. CDR1 and CDR2 from the germline V gene are LGHNA and YNFKEQ. In nucleotides, the CDR3 is TGTGCCACCCTCGGGGGGGATCGGGATACGCAGTATTTT. Translation: CATLGGDRDTQYF.